This T cell receptor (beta chain) is from a study of cytomegalovirus exposure and HLA in healthy donors. PCR primers comprised 60 Vbeta and 13 Jbeta primers. Data came from immunoSEQ multiplex PCR; TCRdb stores just in-frame clones and leaves some out. The profile shows around 130,000 clones, around 83% of them singletons. Worth noting for this clone: What it binds is not known.

Study-wide findings and caveats: In presence/absence analyses, roughly uniform sequencing depth across donors was assumed. TCR beta V- and J-gene trimming was later associated with a missense DCLRE1C variant. Rare TCR sequences predominated, though certain public TCRs were found in many donors.

Germline lookup yields CDR1 SGDLS and CDR2 YYNGEE. CDR3 size: 15 residues. After removal of 4 bases from V and 4 bases from J, the junction contained 6 bases not matched to a gene. Material for sequencing was PBMCs. The gene calls are TRBV9 and TRBJ2-1, with 9 nucleotides matching TRBD1. This TCR was sampled from a woman aged 18-29 years in good health and CMV-seropositive. This chain's CDR3 is CASSFRDREYNEQFF. CDR3 sequence (DNA): TGTGCCAGCAGCTTCCGGGACAGGGAATACAATGAGCAGTTCTTC.